The TCR beta chain described here comes from a study of control samples from healthy donors and cancer patients. The data were produced by immunoSEQ multiplex PCR, yet TCRdb's version contains in-frame clones alone and is incomplete. The data show about 65,000 clones, about nine tenths seen once. In germline, CDR1 is SGHRS, CDR2 YFSETQ. Trimming removed 1 base from V and 3 bases from J, with 7 bases in between. The CDR3 has 13 amino acids. Sequenced material: PBMCs. The V and J genes are TRBV5-1 and TRBJ1-2; D ambiguous. This clonotype originated in a woman aged 45-59 years with colorectal cancer. CDR3 coding DNA: TGCGCCAGCAGCTTGTGGCAGGACTATGGCTACACCTTC. Translated: CASSLWQDYGYTF.